The T cell receptor beta chain under discussion was sequenced for a study of blood T cell repertoires in COVID-19. Study information: Sites in the United States, Italy and Spain provided acute and convalescent COVID-19 samples. PBMCs, B-cell-depleted T cells, or T cells were the source of the cDNA or gDNA that made up the material.

In the original workflow: Amplification of reference gene primers was used by the study to estimate nucleated cell counts. The repertoire was sequenced with immunoSEQ multiplex PCR; TCRdb's copy has only in-frame clones and lacks some. V, J and clone size are taken as reported in that table, and D and trimming were inferred from the DNA itself. This sample has roughly 91,000 clones, with around 85% found just once. This clonotype was obtained from a man between 70 and 80 years old with acute or convalescent COVID-19. The sample consisted of peripheral blood.

The CDR3 protein is CASSQVGGKETQYF. CDR3 sequence (DNA): TGTGCCAGCAGCCAAGTGGGGGGTAAAGAGACCCAGTACTTC. This rearrangement joins TRBV3-1 (or the pseudogene TRBV3-2) to TRBJ2-5; D possibly corresponds to TRBD2 (6 bases). In germline, CDR1 is LGHDT, CDR2 YNNKEL (reference sequence). Trimming cost V 1 base and J 3 bases, with 9 bases left between them. The CDR3 sequence is 14 residues long.